This T cell receptor beta chain was captured in a study of cytomegalovirus exposure and HLA in healthy donors. Study-wide points: According to an earlier analysis, most TCR beta V segments yielded productive rearrangements about 87% or about 30% of the time. It was reported that the classifier diagnosed cytomegalovirus status with high specificity and sensitivity in both the original and validation cohorts. What was likely a sequencing artifact was a cluster of highly shared sequence variants.

Use of 60 Vbeta and 13 Jbeta primers characterized the PCR. The data were produced by immunoSEQ multiplex PCR, yet TCRdb's version contains in-frame clones alone and is incomplete. The sample includes about 120,000 clones, roughly 80% seen only once; the top ten take 1.5%. Details on this clone: Its antigen remains unidentified. In the same sample, other DNA sequences code for this CDR3.

This TCR derives from a woman in her late teens or twenties in good health and CMV-seronegative. Sequencing was done on a sample of PBMCs.

The CDR3 DNA is TGTGCCAGCAGCCTCGGACAGGTTAACTATGGCTACACCTTC. Protein sequence: CASSLGQVNYGYTF. This sequence joins TRBV7-9 and TRBJ1-2; 7 nucleotides agree with TRBD1. V shed 5 bases and J 1 base; nucleotides not matched to a gene: 4. This CDR3 is built from 14 residues. Germline V gives CDR1 SEHNR, CDR2 FQNEAQ (reference sequence).